This TCR beta chain was sequenced during a study of control samples from healthy donors and cancer patients. Assay: immunoSEQ multiplex PCR; the TCRdb copy retains only in-frame clones and omits some. The sample has 100,000 or so clones; 83% are singletons. Deletions cut 3 bases from V and 8 bases from J, with 15 bases between. CDR1 is SGHDT, CDR2 YYEEEE, per germline. The CDR3 runs to 14 residues. The chain is built from TRBV5-6 and TRBJ2-1; unclear D gene. This sequence was found in a woman between 45 and 60 years old in good health. The sample comprised blood. The CDR3 bases are TGTGCCAGCAGCTGGGGTCGCACTTTCGATGAGCAGTTCTTC. This translates into CASSWGRTFDEQFF.